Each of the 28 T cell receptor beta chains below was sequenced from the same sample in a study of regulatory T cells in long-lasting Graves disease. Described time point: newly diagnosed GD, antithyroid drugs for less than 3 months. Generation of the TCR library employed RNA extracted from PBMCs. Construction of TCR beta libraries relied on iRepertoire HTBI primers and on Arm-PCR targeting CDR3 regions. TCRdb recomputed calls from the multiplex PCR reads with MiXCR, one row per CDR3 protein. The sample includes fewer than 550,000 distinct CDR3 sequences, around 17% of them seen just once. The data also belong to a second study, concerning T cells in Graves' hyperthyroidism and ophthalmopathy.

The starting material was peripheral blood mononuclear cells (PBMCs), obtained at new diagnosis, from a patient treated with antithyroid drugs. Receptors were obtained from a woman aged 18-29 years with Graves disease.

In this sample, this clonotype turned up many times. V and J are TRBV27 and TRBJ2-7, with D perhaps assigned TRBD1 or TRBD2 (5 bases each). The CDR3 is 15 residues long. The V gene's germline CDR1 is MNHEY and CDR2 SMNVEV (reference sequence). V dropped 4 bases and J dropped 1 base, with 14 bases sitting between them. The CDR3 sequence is CASSWAGTWSYEQYF. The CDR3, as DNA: TGTGCCAGCAGTTGGGCCGGGACCTGGTCCTACGAGCAGTACTTC.

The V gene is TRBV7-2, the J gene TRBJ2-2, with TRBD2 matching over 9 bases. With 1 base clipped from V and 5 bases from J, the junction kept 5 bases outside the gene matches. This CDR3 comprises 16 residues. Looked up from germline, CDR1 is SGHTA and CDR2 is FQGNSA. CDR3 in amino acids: CASSLVAGGETGELFF. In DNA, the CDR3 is TGTGCCAGCAGCTTAGTTGCGGGAGGGGAAACCGGGGAGCTGTTTTTT.

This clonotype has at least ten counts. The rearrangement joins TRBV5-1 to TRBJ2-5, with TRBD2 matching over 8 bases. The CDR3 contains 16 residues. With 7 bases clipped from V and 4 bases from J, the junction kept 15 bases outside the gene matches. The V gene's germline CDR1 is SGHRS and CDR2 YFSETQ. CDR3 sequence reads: CASSSGWREAPETQYF. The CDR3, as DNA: TGCGCCAGCTCCTCTGGATGGCGGGAGGCCCCAGAGACCCAGTACTTC.

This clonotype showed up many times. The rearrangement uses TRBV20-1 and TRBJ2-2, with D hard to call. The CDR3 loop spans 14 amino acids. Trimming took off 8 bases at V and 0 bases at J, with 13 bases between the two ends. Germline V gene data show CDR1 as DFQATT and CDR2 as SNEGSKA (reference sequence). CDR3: CSPRNFANTGELFF. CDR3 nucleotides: TGCAGTCCTCGCAACTTTGCGAACACCGGGGAGCTGTTTTTT.

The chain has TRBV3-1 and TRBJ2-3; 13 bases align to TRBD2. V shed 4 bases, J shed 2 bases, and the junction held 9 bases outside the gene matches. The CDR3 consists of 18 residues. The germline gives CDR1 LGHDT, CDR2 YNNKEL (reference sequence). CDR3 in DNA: TGTGCCAGCAGCCGGGGGACTAGCGGGGAAGTTTACACAGATACGCAGTATTTT. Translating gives CASSRGTSGEVYTDTQYF.

CDR3 in amino acids: CAIRTTGTDQETQYF. The CDR3 DNA reads TGTGCCATCAGGACCACCGGGACTGATCAAGAGACCCAGTACTTC. The chain links TRBV10-3 to TRBJ2-5; possibly TRBD2 for D (6 bases). The germline V and J ends were trimmed by 6 bases and 2 bases, with 16 bases remaining between them. This CDR3 spans 15 amino acids. CDR1 is ENHRY and CDR2 is SYGVKD in the germline V gene.

CDR3 bases: TGCGCCAGCAGCTTGGATCCACTGTGGCCCCAGCATTTT. Encoded protein: CASSLDPLWPQHF. V and J are TRBV5-1 and TRBJ1-5; no clear D gene. The germline gives CDR1 SGHRS, CDR2 YFSETQ. V was shortened by 0 bases and J by 9 bases, with 10 bases between the two germline ends. CDR3 length: 13 residues.

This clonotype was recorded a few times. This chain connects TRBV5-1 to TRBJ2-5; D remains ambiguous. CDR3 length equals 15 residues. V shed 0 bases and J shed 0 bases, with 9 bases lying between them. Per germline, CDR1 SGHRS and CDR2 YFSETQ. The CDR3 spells CASSLDRAYQETQYF. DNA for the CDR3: TGCGCCAGCAGCTTGGACAGAGCGTACCAAGAGACCCAGTACTTC.

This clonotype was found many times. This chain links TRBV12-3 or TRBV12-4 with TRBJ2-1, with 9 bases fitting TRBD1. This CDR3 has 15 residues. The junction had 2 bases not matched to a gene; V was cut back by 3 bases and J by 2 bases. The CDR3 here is CASSFRQGAYNEQFF. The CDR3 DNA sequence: TGTGCCAGCAGTTTCCGACAGGGGGCCTACAATGAGCAGTTCTTC.

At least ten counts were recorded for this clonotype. CDR3 amino acids: CASSSDTSTETQYF. The CDR3 coding sequence is TGTGCCAGCAGTTCCGATACTTCGACAGAGACCCAGTACTTC. The J gene is TRBJ2-5, the V gene TRBV28; D not certain. V was cut by 4 bases and J by 4 bases, with 13 bases left in between. The germline V gene has CDR1 MDHEN and CDR2 SYDVKM. The CDR3 spans 14 residues.

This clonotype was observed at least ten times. The CDR3 nucleotides are TGTGCCAGCAGTCCTCGCGGTCAAGAGACCCAGTACTTC. Translation gives CASSPRGQETQYF. The rearrangement uses TRBV28 and TRBJ2-5, with D unresolved. From germline, CDR1 is MDHEN and CDR2 SYDVKM. CDR3 length: 13 amino acids. The ends were cut back, 5 bases at V and 2 bases at J, with 9 bases in the middle.

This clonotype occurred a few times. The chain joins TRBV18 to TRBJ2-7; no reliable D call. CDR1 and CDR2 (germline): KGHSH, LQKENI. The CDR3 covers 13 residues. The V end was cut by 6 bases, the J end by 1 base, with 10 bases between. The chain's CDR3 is CASSTANSYEQYF. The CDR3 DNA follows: TGTGCCAGCTCGACTGCAAATTCCTACGAGCAGTACTTC.

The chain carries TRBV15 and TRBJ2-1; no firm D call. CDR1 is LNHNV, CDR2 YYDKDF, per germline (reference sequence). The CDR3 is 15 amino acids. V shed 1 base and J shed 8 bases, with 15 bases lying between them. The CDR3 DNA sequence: TGTGCCACCAGCAGAGTTCGGCCACCAAGGCATGAGCAGTTCTTC. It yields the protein CATSRVRPPRHEQFF.

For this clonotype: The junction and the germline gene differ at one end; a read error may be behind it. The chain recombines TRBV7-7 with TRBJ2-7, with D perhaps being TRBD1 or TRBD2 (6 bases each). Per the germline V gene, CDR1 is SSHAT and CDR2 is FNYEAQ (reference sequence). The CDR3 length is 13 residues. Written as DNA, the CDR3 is TGTGCTAGCAGTCACGCCGGGGGCCACGAGCAGTACTTC. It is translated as CASSHAGGHEQYF. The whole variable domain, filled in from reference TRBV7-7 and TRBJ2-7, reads GAGVSQSPRYKVTKRGQDVTLRCDPISSHATLYWYQQALGQGPEFLTYFNYEAQPDKSGLPSDRFSAERPEGSISTLTIQRTEQRDSAMYRCASSHAGGHEQYFGPGTRLTVT.

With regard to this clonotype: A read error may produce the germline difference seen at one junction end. The CDR3 region has the DNA TGTGCCACCAGCGGAGACAGGTTGGGTCAGCCCCAGCATTTT. It codes for CATSGDRLGQPQHF. V gene TRBV15 combines with J gene TRBJ1-5, with D perhaps matching TRBD1 (6 bases). Germline V gene sequence: CDR1 LNHNV, CDR2 YYDKDF (reference sequence). The CDR3 is 14 amino acids. Full variable domain (missing parts from reference TRBV15 and TRBJ1-5): DAMVIQNPRYQVTQFGKPVTLSCSQTLNHNVMYWYQQKSSQAPKLLFHYYDKDFNNEADTPDNFQSRRPNTSFCFLDIRSPGLGDTAMYLCATSGDRLGQPQHFGDGTRLSIL.

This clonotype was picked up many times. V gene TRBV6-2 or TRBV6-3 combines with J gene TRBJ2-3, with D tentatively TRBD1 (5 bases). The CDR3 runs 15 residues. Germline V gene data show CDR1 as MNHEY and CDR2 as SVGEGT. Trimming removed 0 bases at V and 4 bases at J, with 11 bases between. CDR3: CASSYSRQGADTQYF. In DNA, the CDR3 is TGTGCCAGCAGTTACTCGAGGCAGGGTGCAGATACGCAGTATTTT.

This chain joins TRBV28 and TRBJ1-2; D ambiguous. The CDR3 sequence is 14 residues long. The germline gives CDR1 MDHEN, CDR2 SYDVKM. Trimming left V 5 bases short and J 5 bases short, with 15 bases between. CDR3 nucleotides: TGTGCCAGCAGTGGCAGAGTTCGACTTTATGGCTACACCTTC. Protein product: CASSGRVRLYGYTF.

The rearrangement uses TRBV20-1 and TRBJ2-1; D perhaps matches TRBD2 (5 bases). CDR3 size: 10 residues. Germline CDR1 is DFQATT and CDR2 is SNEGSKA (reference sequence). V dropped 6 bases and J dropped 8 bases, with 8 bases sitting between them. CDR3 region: CSALADEQFF. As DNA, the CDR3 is TGCAGTGCGCTAGCAGATGAGCAGTTCTTC.

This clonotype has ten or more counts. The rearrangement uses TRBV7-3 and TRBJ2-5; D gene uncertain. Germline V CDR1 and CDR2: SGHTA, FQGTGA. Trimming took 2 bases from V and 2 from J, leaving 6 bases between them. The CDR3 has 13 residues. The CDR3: CASSLEPQETQYF. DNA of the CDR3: TGTGCCAGCAGCTTAGAACCACAAGAGACCCAGTACTTC.

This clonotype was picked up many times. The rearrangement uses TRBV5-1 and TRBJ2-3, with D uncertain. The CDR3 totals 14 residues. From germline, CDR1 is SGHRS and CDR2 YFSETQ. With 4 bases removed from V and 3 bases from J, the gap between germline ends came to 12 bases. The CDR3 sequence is CASSPFRPTDTQYF. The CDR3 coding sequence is TGCGCCAGCAGCCCGTTCCGTCCAACAGATACGCAGTATTTT.

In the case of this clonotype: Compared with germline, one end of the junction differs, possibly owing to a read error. CDR3: CASSFGTGLKGEKLSF. The CDR3 DNA follows: TGTGCCAGCAGTTTCGGGACAGGGCTAAAAGGGGAAAAACTGTCTTTT. V usage is TRBV12-3 or TRBV12-4 and J usage is TRBJ1-4; 9 bases align to TRBD1. The CDR3 extends over 16 amino acids.

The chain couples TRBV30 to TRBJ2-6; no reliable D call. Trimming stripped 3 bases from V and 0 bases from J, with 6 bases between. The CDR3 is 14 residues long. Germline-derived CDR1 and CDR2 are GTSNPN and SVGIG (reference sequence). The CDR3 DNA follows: TGTGCCTGGAGCTTGGGCTCTGGGGCCAACGTCCTGACTTTC. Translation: CAWSLGSGANVLTF.

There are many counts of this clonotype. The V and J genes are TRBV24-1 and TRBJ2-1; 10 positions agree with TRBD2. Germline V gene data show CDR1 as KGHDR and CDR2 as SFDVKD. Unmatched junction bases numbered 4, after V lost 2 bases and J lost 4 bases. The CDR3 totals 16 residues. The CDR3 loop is CATSDWTSGTYNEQFF. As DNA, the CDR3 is TGTGCCACCAGTGATTGGACTAGCGGAACTTACAATGAGCAGTTCTTC.

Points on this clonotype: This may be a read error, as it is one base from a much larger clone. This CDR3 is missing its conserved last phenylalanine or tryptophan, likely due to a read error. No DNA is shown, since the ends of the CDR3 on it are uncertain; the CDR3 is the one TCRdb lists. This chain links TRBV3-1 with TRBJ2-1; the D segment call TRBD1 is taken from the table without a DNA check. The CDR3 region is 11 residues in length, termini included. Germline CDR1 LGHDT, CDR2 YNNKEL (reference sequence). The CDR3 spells CASSQEDREFS.

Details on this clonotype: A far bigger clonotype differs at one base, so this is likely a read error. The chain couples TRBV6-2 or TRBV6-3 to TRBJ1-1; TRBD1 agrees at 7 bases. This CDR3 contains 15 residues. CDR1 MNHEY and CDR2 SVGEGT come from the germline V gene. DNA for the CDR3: TGTGCCAGCAGTTACTGGACAGGATCGAGCGCTGAAGCTCTCTTT. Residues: CASSYWTGSSAEALF.

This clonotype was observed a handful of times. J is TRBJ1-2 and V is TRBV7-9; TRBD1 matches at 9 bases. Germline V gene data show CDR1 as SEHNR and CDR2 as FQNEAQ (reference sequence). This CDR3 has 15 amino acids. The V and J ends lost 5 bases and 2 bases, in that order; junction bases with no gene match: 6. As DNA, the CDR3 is TGTGCCAGCAGCATACAGGGGGCAGGAAACTATGGCTACACCTTC. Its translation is CASSIQGAGNYGYTF.

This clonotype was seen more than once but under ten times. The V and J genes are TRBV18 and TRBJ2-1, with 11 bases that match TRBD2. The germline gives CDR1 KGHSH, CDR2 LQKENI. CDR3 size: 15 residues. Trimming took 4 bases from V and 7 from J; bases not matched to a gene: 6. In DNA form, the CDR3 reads TGTGCCAGCTCACAAACTAGCGGGAGTCAGAATGAGCAGTTCTTC. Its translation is CASSQTSGSQNEQFF.

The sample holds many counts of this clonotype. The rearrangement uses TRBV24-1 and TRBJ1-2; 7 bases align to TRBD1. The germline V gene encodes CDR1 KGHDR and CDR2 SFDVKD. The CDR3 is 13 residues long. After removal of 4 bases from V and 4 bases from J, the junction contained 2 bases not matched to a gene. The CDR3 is CATSEGQSYGYTF. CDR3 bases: TGTGCCACCAGTGAGGGACAGAGCTATGGCTACACCTTC.